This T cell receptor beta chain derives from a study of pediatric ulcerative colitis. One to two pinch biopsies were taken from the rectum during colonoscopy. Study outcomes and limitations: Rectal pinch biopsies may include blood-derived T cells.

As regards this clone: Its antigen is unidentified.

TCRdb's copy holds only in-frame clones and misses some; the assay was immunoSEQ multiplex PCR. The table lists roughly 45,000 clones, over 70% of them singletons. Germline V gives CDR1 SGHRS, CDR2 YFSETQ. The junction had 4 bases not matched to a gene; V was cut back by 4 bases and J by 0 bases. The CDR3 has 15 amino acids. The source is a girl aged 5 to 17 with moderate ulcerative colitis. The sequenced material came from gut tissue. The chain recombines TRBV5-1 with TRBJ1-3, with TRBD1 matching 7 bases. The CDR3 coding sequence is TGCGCCAGCAGCCCGGGGACAGTCTCTGGAAACACCATATATTTT. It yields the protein CASSPGTVSGNTIYF. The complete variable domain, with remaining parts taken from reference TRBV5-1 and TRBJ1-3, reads KAGVTQTPRYLIKTRGQQVTLSCSPISGHRSVSWYQQTPGQGLQFLFEYFSETQRNKGNFPGRFSGRQFSNSRSEMNVSTLELGDSALYLCASSPGTVSGNTIYFGEGSWLTVV.